Listed below are T cell receptor beta chains from one sample, sequenced in a study of blood T cell repertoires in COVID-19. The data were produced by immunoSEQ multiplex PCR, yet TCRdb's version contains in-frame clones alone and is incomplete. The sample lists fewer than 150,000 clones, about 72% occurring once. The sample comprised peripheral blood. These receptors were obtained from a man aged 55-75 years who had recovered from COVID-19. Both conserved end residues are part of each CDR3. The D gene is left open where the match is weak. Rows may omit the clone size; those that give it use once, few, many or a size class.

.	TRBV28	.	TRBJ2-1	TGTGCCAGCAGTCTCGGTGGTCTAGCGCTAAATGAGCAGTTCTTC	CASSLGGLALNEQFF
TRBD1	TRBV9	.	TRBJ2-7	TGTGCCAGCAGCGTACCCCAGGCGGGACAGGGTTTGAATTACGAGCAGTACTTC	CASSVPQAGQGLNYEQYF
TRBD1	TRBV9	.	TRBJ2-2	TGTGCCAGCAGCGTAGAAACAGGGGCATCCACCGGGGAGCTGTTTTTT	CASSVETGASTGELFF
.	TRBV29-1	.	TRBJ2-2	TGCAGCGCTACGGAAGGGGGCACCGGGGAGCTGTTTTTT	CSATEGGTGELFF
.	TRBV27	.	TRBJ1-1	TGTGCCAGCAGCCTAGAAGGACTTATGGGGTATGAAGCTTTCTTT	CASSLEGLMGYEAFF
TRBD1	TRBV11-3	.	TRBJ2-3	TGTGCCAGCAGCTTTGGGACAGGGATGGCAGATACGCAGTATTTT	CASSFGTGMADTQYF
.	TRBV21-1	.	TRBJ1-1	TGTGCCAGCAGCAAACCTATTAAGGAGGGGTGCACTGAAGCTTTCTTT	CASSKPIKEGCTEAFF
TRBD1	TRBV3-1/TRBV3-2	many	TRBJ1-4	TGTGCCAGCAGACCGGGACAGGGTGAAGTTGAAAAACTGTTTTTT	CASRPGQGEVEKLFF
.	TRBV4-3	.	TRBJ2-7	TGCGCCAGCAGCCAAGATGCAGGGATTGGGTACGAGCAGTACTTC	CASSQDAGIGYEQYF
.	TRBV29-1	.	TRBJ1-5	TGCAGCGTTTTAGAGGGCAATCAGCCCCAGCATTTT	CSVLEGNQPQHF
TRBD2	TRBV7-6	.	TRBJ2-1	TGTGCCAGCAGCTTAAAGGCTAGCGGGATGATAGGGTATGAGCAGTTCTTC	CASSLKASGMIGYEQFF
.	TRBV27	.	TRBJ1-1	TGTGCCAGCAGTTTATTATTTGAGCCCGACATGAACACTGAAGCTTTCTTT	CASSLLFEPDMNTEAFF
.	TRBV25-1	.	TRBJ1-4	TGTGCCAGCAGTGATAGGCCGGGAAAACTGTTTTTT	CASSDRPGKLFF
.	TRBV28	.	TRBJ2-2	TGTGCCAGCAGCACAGGGTTCGGTAACACCGGGGAGCTGTTTTTT	CASSTGFGNTGELFF
TRBD1	TRBV6-1	few	TRBJ2-7	TGTGCCAGCAGTGAAGCTGGACAGGGAGGATCCTACGAGCAGTACTTC	CASSEAGQGGSYEQYF
TRBD2	TRBV30	.	TRBJ2-3	TGTGCCTGGGGGGTAGCGGGCGGGGATACGCAGTATTTT	CAWGVAGGDTQYF
.	TRBV5-5	.	TRBJ2-3	TGTGCCAGCAGCTGGAGCCGGAGCACAGATACGCAGTATTTT	CASSWSRSTDTQYF
TRBD1	TRBV7-9	.	TRBJ2-7	TGTGCCAGCAGCTCGGGGACAGGGGGAAACGAGCAGTACTTC	CASSSGTGGNEQYF
TRBD2	TRBV27	.	TRBJ2-1	TGTGCCGCCGGAAAGGGAGCGGGGAATGAGCAGTTCTTC	CAAGKGAGNEQFF
.	TRBV19	few	TRBJ2-1	TGTGCCAGTAGCAGTGGGCGCCACAATGAGCAGTTCTTC	CASSSGRHNEQFF
.	TRBV3-1/TRBV3-2	.	TRBJ1-2	TGTGCCAGCAGCCATTCCGGGAATGGCTACACCTTC	CASSHSGNGYTF
TRBD1	TRBV6-1	.	TRBJ1-2	TGTGCCAGCAGTGAAGCAGGGACAGGGTATGGCTACACCTTC	CASSEAGTGYGYTF
TRBD1	TRBV19	.	TRBJ1-3	TGTGCCAGTACCGGGGGACAGAACAAGGGAAACACCATATATTTT	CASTGGQNKGNTIYF
.	TRBV7-2	.	TRBJ2-7	TGTGCCAGCAGCACAAACGCGGCTTTTGGGGCACATTACGAGCAGTACTTC	CASSTNAAFGAHYEQYF
TRBD2	TRBV7-8	.	TRBJ2-5	TGTGCCAGCAGCCTCACTACCCGACTAGCGGGCCAAGAGACCCAGTACTTC	CASSLTTRLAGQETQYF
TRBD1	TRBV4-3	.	TRBJ1-2	TGCGCCAGCAGCCAAGTGGGGGGACAGGGCTTGGGCTACACCTTC	CASSQVGGQGLGYTF
TRBD1	TRBV20-1	.	TRBJ2-7	TGCAGTGCTAGTGCTAGGACAGGACGGTACGAGCAGTACTTC	CSASARTGRYEQYF
.	TRBV19	once	TRBJ2-7	TGTGCCAGTAGTAAACGAACGGGTGGGGCGGAAAGATACGAGCAGTACTTC	CASSKRTGGAERYEQYF
TRBD1	TRBV6-4	.	TRBJ1-5	TGTGCCAGCAGTGACTTCGGGACAGACGTTGAGGGCAATAGCAATCAGCCCCAGCATTTT	CASSDFGTDVEGNSNQPQHF
TRBD1	TRBV12-3/TRBV12-4	few	TRBJ2-7	TGTGCCAGCAGTTCCTGGACAGGGTCCGAGCAGTACTTC	CASSSWTGSEQYF
.	TRBV18	.	TRBJ2-3	TGTGCCAGCTCGTTGGGGACTCACCGGGGAGATACGCAGTATTTT	CASSLGTHRGDTQYF
.	TRBV19	.	TRBJ1-5	TGTGCCAGTAGTATAGTCGGGGTTACGCGCAATCAGCCCCAGCATTTT	CASSIVGVTRNQPQHF
.	TRBV30	.	TRBJ2-1	TGTGCCTGGAGTGCCAGGGTGAGAGATGAGCAGTTCTTC	CAWSARVRDEQFF
TRBD2	TRBV11-3	.	TRBJ2-1	TGTGCCAGCAGCCGCCGGGACTACTCCAATGAGCAGTTCTTC	CASSRRDYSNEQFF
TRBD1	TRBV5-1	.	TRBJ2-7	TGCGCCAGCAGCTCCTGGGACAGGGGATTATCCTACGAGCAGTACTTC	CASSSWDRGLSYEQYF
TRBD2	TRBV5-4	.	TRBJ2-3	TGTGCCAGCAGCTTGGACGGGACTAGCCCAACAGATACGCAGTATTTT	CASSLDGTSPTDTQYF
TRBD1	TRBV5-1	once	TRBJ2-5	TGCGCCAGCAGCTTGGCCGGGACAGATCAAGAGACCCAGTACTTC	CASSLAGTDQETQYF
.	TRBV4-1	few	TRBJ1-3	TGCGCCAGCAGCCAAGTCGACAGGCCTGGAAACACCATATATTTT	CASSQVDRPGNTIYF
.	TRBV2	many	TRBJ1-1	TGTGCCAGCAGTGAGTTGGAGGACACTGAAGCTTTCTTT	CASSELEDTEAFF
.	TRBV28	.	TRBJ2-3	TGTGCCAGCAATGTCGTGGACACCTCCACAGATACGCAGTATTTT	CASNVVDTSTDTQYF